This TCR beta chain was sequenced during a study of cytomegalovirus exposure and HLA in healthy donors. The study, taken as a whole, reports: Later, an analysis found that TCR clusters from the first cohort tended to co-occur in the 120 or so validation repertoires. The study found most TCR sequences rare, yet found some public TCRs in many donors.

To note about this clone: What it binds is unknown.

Assay used: immunoSEQ multiplex PCR; TCRdb lists only in-frame clones, some missing. In the table there are 97,000 or so clones, 87% of which are singletons. V lost 0 bases to trimming and J lost 3 bases, with 9 bases between them. Germline V gene data show CDR1 as SGHDT and CDR2 as YYEEEE. CDR3 length equals 14 residues. The chain links TRBV5-6 to TRBJ2-5, with a weak D call TRBD2 (6 bases). This TCR derives from a woman in her 30s in good health and CMV-seronegative. Sequenced sample: PBMCs. Here the CDR3 DNA reads TGTGCCAGCAGCTTGGCGGGGGTCGAAGAGACCCAGTACTTC. Amino acid sequence: CASSLAGVEETQYF.